The clone carrying this TCR beta chain was observed many times. Antigen specificity is unknown. The data derive from a study of CD8 T cells in ankylosing spondylitis. Findings and caveats of the study: Several of the motif variants were reported before in synovial fluid and blood from reactive arthritis. The clones that were linked to disease were reported to be significantly enriched in matched synovial fluid samples from ankylosing spondylitis patients. Seemingly distinctive of ankylosing spondylitis blood was a TCR beta motif formed by eight highly homologous variants.

With V trimmed by 1 base and J by 6 bases, 3 bases remained unmatched. This CDR3 has 16 amino acids. From germline, CDR1 is SGHVS and CDR2 FQNEAQ. Construction of TCR beta libraries was performed using quantitative 5'-RACE with molecular barcodes. TCRdb re-called the 5' RACE reads through MiXCR, storing one row per CDR3 protein. The table lists about 240,000 distinct CDR3 sequences, about 10% of them singletons. V usage is TRBV7-8 and J usage is TRBJ2-1; 13 bases are shared with TRBD2. This clonotype originated in a male donor with ankylosing spondylitis or in good health (not recorded which). Sequences were obtained from blood, either unsorted or a sorted T cell fraction (not recorded which). The CDR3 sequence: CASSLGLAGGGNEQFF. CDR3 sequence (DNA): TGTGCCAGCAGCTTAGGACTAGCGGGGGGAGGCAATGAGCAGTTCTTC.